Listed here are 7 T cell receptor beta chains from one sample, sequenced in a study of cytomegalovirus exposure and HLA in healthy donors. The study ran its PCR with 60 Vbeta and 13 Jbeta primers. The table came from immunoSEQ multiplex PCR; TCRdb's copy has only in-frame clones and leaves some out. The data contain roughly 180,000 clones, approximately 80% of them singletons. Source material: PBMCs. These receptors all come from a woman between 18 and 29 years old in good health and CMV-seronegative.

The CDR3 region is CASSTDRVSGNTIYF. CDR3 DNA sequence: TGTGCCAGTAGTACCGACAGGGTTTCTGGAAACACCATATATTTT. This rearrangement joins TRBV19 to TRBJ1-3; TRBD1 aligns across 7 bases. V dropped 4 bases and J dropped 1; count of bases not matched to a gene: 4. There are 15 residues in the CDR3. CDR1 and CDR2 (germline): LNHDA, SQIVND (reference sequence).

Only one count was recorded for this clone. The chain joins TRBV7-9 to TRBJ2-2; a weak D match, TRBD1 (6 bases). The CDR3 loop spans 17 amino acids. V was clipped by 3 bases and J by 5 bases, with 19 bases between them. From germline, CDR1 is SEHNR and CDR2 FQNEAQ (reference sequence). CDR3 sequence reads: CASSLLIGPGVTGELFF. CDR3 bases: TGTGCCAGCAGCTTGCTCATCGGGCCAGGGGTGACCGGGGAGCTGTTTTTT. Looking up the rest from reference TRBV7-9 and TRBJ2-2 gives the full variable domain: DTGVSQNPRHKITKRGQNVTFRCDPISEHNRLYWYRQTLGQGPEFLTYFQNEAQLEKSRLLSDRFSAERPKGSFSTLEIQRTEQGDSAMYLCASSLLIGPGVTGELFFGEGSRLTVL.

The V gene is TRBV29-1, the J gene TRBJ2-7, with 12 bases fitting TRBD2. With 1 base clipped from V and 4 bases from J, the junction kept 8 bases outside the gene matches. Per the germline V gene, CDR1 is SQVTM and CDR2 is ANQGSEA. The CDR3 sequence is 16 residues long. CDR3 sequence reads: CSVEGGLAGSSYEQYF. CDR3 bases: TGCAGCGTTGAAGGCGGACTAGCGGGGTCGTCTTACGAGCAGTACTTC.

DNA of the CDR3: TGCGCCAGCAGCCAAGAGTGGCGGGTTAGCACAGATACGCAGTATTTT. Residues: CASSQEWRVSTDTQYF. The V and J genes are TRBV4-3 and TRBJ2-3, with a tentative D call TRBD2 (5 bases). CDR1 LGHNA and CDR2 YSLEER come from the germline V gene. V lost 0 bases to trimming and J lost 0 bases, with 10 bases between them. The CDR3 has 16 residues.

V usage is TRBV18 and J usage is TRBJ2-2; TRBD1 is a possible D gene (6 bases). Trimming left V 4 bases short and J 1 base short, with 13 bases between. The CDR3 is 16 residues long. Looked up from germline, CDR1 is KGHSH and CDR2 is LQKENI. The CDR3, as DNA: TGTGCCAGCTCACGCGCTTCGACAGGGAACACCGGGGAGCTGTTTTTT. Its protein product is CASSRASTGNTGELFF.

The chain couples TRBV4-1 to TRBJ2-2; D remains ambiguous. V gave up 6 bases and J gave up 0 bases, with 14 bases separating them. This CDR3 spans 16 amino acids. Germline V gene sequence: CDR1 MGHRA, CDR2 YSYEKL. The CDR3 DNA sequence: TGCGCCAGCAGACTTCTACCTCCGGCGAACACCGGGGAGCTGTTTTTT. Translation: CASRLLPPANTGELFF.

This clone appeared once. The sample holds other DNA sequences that translate to the same CDR3. The chain carries TRBV5-6 and TRBJ2-3; D is uncertain. CDR1 SGHDT and CDR2 YYEEEE come from the germline V gene. Trimming took 0 bases from V and 0 from J, leaving 8 bases between them. There are 15 residues in the CDR3. Written as DNA, the CDR3 is TGTGCCAGCAGCTTGGTTGGCAGAAGCACAGATACGCAGTATTTT. This sequence encodes CASSLVGRSTDTQYF.